Given below is one T cell receptor beta chain in context. The antigen is unknown. The data originate from a study of human T cells and chemical hapten exposure. Specified time point: pre-sensitization, week 0. Sample treatment: therapeutic diphenylcyclopropenone sensitization with weekly scalp DPC. Whole-study results and caveats: Unchanged with DPC sensitization were TCRs above 1 in 1000 frequency.

TCRdb passed the RACE reads through MiXCR, listing each CDR3 protein once. The table includes tens of thousands of distinct CDR3 sequences, 8% to 11% detected once. Between the trimmed V and J ends, which lost 5 bases and 3 bases, there was a span of 15 bases. The CDR3 covers 15 residues. Germline V gene lookup returns CDR1 SGHNT and CDR2 YENEEA. Sequencing used whole blood, obtained in connection with sensitization to the hapten diphenylcyclopropenone (DPC). The sequence was obtained from a man aged 25 to 45 with alopecia areata. Some clones in this sample may be carry-over from other donors' samples. This chain links TRBV11-3 with TRBJ2-3; D may be TRBD1 or TRBD2 (6 bases each). The CDR3 reads CASSPGGGQTDTQYF. CDR3 sequence (DNA): TGTGCCAGCAGCCCCGGTGGGGGGCAAACAGATACGCAGTATTTT.